The TCR beta chain described here comes from a study of vaccination and CD4 T cells after COVID-19. Once obtained from cultured CD4+ T cells, the DNA was sequenced using the Oncomine TCR Beta short-read assay. From the PCR reads, TCRdb called clonotypes with MiXCR, one entry per CDR3 protein. The table includes about 17,000 distinct CDR3 sequences, 35% to 40% detected once. Per the germline V gene, CDR1 is SGDLS and CDR2 is YYNGEE. V shed 4 bases and J shed 9 bases, with 29 bases lying between them. The CDR3 length is 18 residues. This clonotype was observed once. The antigen is undetermined. Described treatment: approximately 9-day PBMC culture with coronavirus spike peptide pools or control peptides (ViraFEST assay).

V and J are TRBV9 and TRBJ2-1, with D perhaps matching TRBD2 (6 bases). This sequence was found in a human donor who had recovered from COVID-19. Sequencing was performed on CD4+ T cells from blood, cultured in vitro. The CDR3 nucleotides read TGTGCCAGCAGCCCCGCACGTACTTTGGGAGGCAGAAGGGGTGAGCAGTTCTTC. Translated: CASSPARTLGGRRGEQFF.